This entry lists 30 T cell receptor beta chains sequenced from one sample in a study of control samples from healthy donors and cancer patients. Sequencing was performed with immunoSEQ multiplex PCR; in TCRdb, only in-frame clones are kept and a portion is missing. This sample has roughly 90,000 clones, with 82% found just once. The sequencing sample was made of blood. The source of these receptors is a woman aged 60-75 years in good health.

This clone came up once. The chain employs TRBV2 and TRBJ1-4; D is uncertain. CDR1 is SNHLY, CDR2 FYNNEI, per germline. Trimming took off 1 base at V and 7 bases at J, with 10 bases between the two ends. There are 14 residues in the CDR3. The CDR3 DNA sequence: TGTGCCAGCAGTGAAGGAGGCGTGGGTGAAAAACTGTTTTTT. It codes for CASSEGGVGEKLFF.

The CDR3 bases are TGCGCCAGCAGTGGAGGTGGGGTTGGAAACACCATATATTTT. Residues: CASSGGGVGNTIYF. V is TRBV10-2 and J is TRBJ1-3; D not resolved. Trimming left V 4 bases short and J 3 bases short, with 10 bases between. Per germline, CDR1 WSHSY and CDR2 SAAADI. The CDR3 totals 14 residues.

The gene calls are TRBV12-5 and TRBJ1-5; a possible D gene is TRBD1 (5 bases). Deletions cut 5 bases from V and 9 bases from J, with 20 bases between. This CDR3 region has 15 residues. Per the germline V gene, CDR1 is LGHNT and CDR2 is FRNRAP. The CDR3 coding sequence is TGTGCTAGTGGTCCTGACAGCCCCATAATCATGCCCCAGCATTTT. Translation gives CASGPDSPIIMPQHF.

The chain recombines TRBV7-2 with TRBJ1-1; TRBD1 matches at 8 bases. The CDR3 loop spans 14 amino acids. Germline CDR1 reads SGHTA; CDR2 reads FQGNSA. Trimming removed 4 bases from V and 5 bases from J; junction bases left unmatched: 6. In DNA, the CDR3 is TGTGCCAGCAGCTCAGGACAGGGTTTTACTGAAGCTTTCTTT. It is translated as CASSSGQGFTEAFF.

The chain links TRBV5-1 to TRBJ2-7; D might be TRBD1 or TRBD2, each matching 5 bases. The V and J ends lost 3 bases and 2 bases respectively, with 15 bases between them. This CDR3 contains 15 residues. CDR1 SGHRS and CDR2 YFSETQ come from the germline V gene. The CDR3 nucleotides read TGCGCCAGCAGCTCCAACGGGGACCGAGCCTACGAGCAGTACTTC. Its translation: CASSSNGDRAYEQYF.

CDR3: CASSLVGSSGNTIYF. CDR3 DNA sequence: TGTGCCAGCAGCTTAGTCGGGAGCTCTGGAAACACCATATATTTT. V and J are TRBV11-2 and TRBJ1-3; D gene uncertain. V was clipped by 1 base and J by 0 bases, with 7 bases between them. Per the germline V gene, CDR1 is SGHAT and CDR2 is FQNNGV. The CDR3 consists of 15 residues. Combining the CDR3 with reference TRBV11-2 and TRBJ1-3 gives the whole variable domain EAGVAQSPRYKIIEKRQSVAFWCNPISGHATLYWYQQILGQGPKLLIQFQNNGVVDDSQLPKDRFSAERLKGVDSTLKIQPAKLEDSAVYLCASSLVGSSGNTIYFGEGSWLTVV.

The gene calls are TRBV27 and TRBJ1-5; D not resolved. Germline CDR1 is MNHEY and CDR2 is SMNVEV (reference sequence). The V gene lost 3 bases and the J gene lost 3 bases, with 9 bases spanning the gap. This CDR3 spans 14 amino acids. CDR3 residues: CASSLAQLNQPQHF. The CDR3 nucleotides read TGTGCCAGCAGTTTGGCACAGCTCAATCAGCCCCAGCATTTT.

J is TRBJ2-2 and V is TRBV7-8; tentatively, D is TRBD2 (6 bases). The CDR3 runs to 16 residues. Germline values: CDR1 SGHVS, CDR2 FQNEAQ. The ends were cut back, 5 bases at V and 7 bases at J, with 20 bases in the middle. CDR3 coding DNA: TGTGCCAGCAGCCCCCGGGACTCCCGGGGAAACGGGGAGCTGTTTTTT. Its translation is CASSPRDSRGNGELFF.

The CDR3 sequence is CASSIGGTGPYPTQYF. CDR3 nucleotides: TGTGCCAGTAGTATAGGAGGGACAGGCCCCTACCCGACCCAGTACTTC. The V gene is TRBV19, the J gene TRBJ2-5, with 8 bases matching TRBD1. The CDR3 has 16 amino acids. Trimming cost V 1 base and J 7 bases; bases outside gene matches: 11. The germline gives CDR1 LNHDA, CDR2 SQIVND (reference sequence).

V is TRBV29-1 and J is TRBJ2-1; D is unresolved. V was trimmed by 4 bases and J by 10 bases, leaving 17 bases between them. This CDR3 region has 13 residues. CDR1 and CDR2 from the germline V gene are SQVTM and ANQGSEA. This CDR3 is CSVVVRIDGEQFF. The CDR3 DNA sequence: TGCAGCGTTGTCGTACGAATAGACGGGGAGCAGTTCTTC.

The J gene is TRBJ2-2, the V gene TRBV29-1; D is unclear. Trimming took off 4 bases at V and 1 base at J, with 4 bases between the two ends. The CDR3 sequence is 12 residues long. Germline values: CDR1 SQVTM, CDR2 ANQGSEA. DNA of the CDR3: TGCAGCGTTGGATTGAACACCGGGGAGCTGTTTTTT. Its translation: CSVGLNTGELFF.

V gene TRBV6-2 or TRBV6-3 combines with J gene TRBJ2-1; 7 bases agree with TRBD1. The CDR3 covers 15 residues. V was pared by 0 bases and J by 8 bases, with 7 bases of the junction left unmatched. The germline V gene has CDR1 MNHEY and CDR2 SVGEGT. CDR3 protein: CASSYSGRQGYEQFF. The CDR3 DNA is TGTGCCAGCAGTTACTCGGGTCGACAGGGATATGAGCAGTTCTTC.

V gene TRBV21-1 combines with J gene TRBJ1-2; no check of the table's D call, TRBD1, against the DNA was made. TRBV21-1 is reported as a pseudogene. The CDR3 covers 16 residues. The CDR3 coding sequence is TGTGCCAGCAGCAGAAATGACCAGGGATCTAACTATGGCTACACCTTC. It codes for CASSRNDQGSNYGYTF.

The chain links TRBV5-1 to TRBJ1-4; possibly TRBD1 for D (5 bases). The CDR3 extends over 18 amino acids. The V end was cut by 4 bases, the J end by 2 bases, with 21 bases between. CDR1 is SGHRS, CDR2 YFSETQ, per germline. CDR3: CASSLEETALGTNEKLFF. CDR3 coding DNA: TGCGCCAGCAGCCTGGAAGAGACAGCCCTTGGTACTAATGAAAAACTGTTTTTT.

The chain links TRBV7-9 to TRBJ2-1, with 10 nucleotides matching TRBD2. The CDR3 is 14 residues long. Unmatched junction bases numbered 2, after V lost 3 bases and J lost 6 bases. Per germline, CDR1 SEHNR and CDR2 FQNEAQ (reference sequence). The CDR3 is CASSFSGRTNEQFF. The CDR3 DNA reads as TGTGCCAGCAGCTTTAGCGGGAGGACCAATGAGCAGTTCTTC. The full variable domain, rest sourced from reference TRBV7-9 and TRBJ2-1, is DTGVSQNPRHKITKRGQNVTFRCDPISEHNRLYWYRQTLGQGPEFLTYFQNEAQLEKSRLLSDRFSAERPKGSFSTLEIQRTEQGDSAMYLCASSFSGRTNEQFFGPGTRLTVL.

As to this clone: This same CDR3 is encoded by further DNA sequences in the sample. V and J are TRBV21-1 and TRBJ1-1. TRBV21-1 counts as a pseudogene. This CDR3 is 13 amino acids long. CDR3 coding DNA: TGTGCCAGCAGCAAAGCGGGGGGTGCGGGGGCTTTCTTT. This gives the protein CASSKAGGAGAFF.

The J gene is TRBJ2-2, the V gene TRBV5-1; TRBD2 matches at 11 bases. Germline assignment: CDR1 SGHRS and CDR2 YFSETQ. V lost 4 bases and J lost 5; bases outside the gene matches: 4. The CDR3 has 15 amino acids. CDR3 sequence (DNA): TGCGCCAGCAGCATACGGACTAGCGGGACCGGGGAGCTGTTTTTT. It translates to CASSIRTSGTGELFF.

The chain joins TRBV13 to TRBJ2-1, with 8 bases that match TRBD2. The J segment lost 6 bases and the V segment lost 5 bases, leaving 9 bases of the junction unmatched. The CDR3 runs 15 residues. Germline V gene data show CDR1 as PRHDT and CDR2 as FYEKMQ (reference sequence). The CDR3, as DNA: TGTGCCAGCAGCCGTAGGACTAGCCTGGGCAATGAGCAGTTCTTC. It specifies CASSRRTSLGNEQFF. The full variable domain, in which reference TRBV13 and TRBJ2-1 provide the parts outside the CDR3, is AAGVIQSPRHLIKEKRETATLKCYPIPRHDTVYWYQQGPGQDPQFLISFYEKMQSDKGSIPDRFSAQQFSDYHSELNMSSLELGDSALYFCASSRRTSLGNEQFFGPGTRLTVL.

The V and J genes are TRBV18 and TRBJ2-5; TRBD1 might be the D (6 bases). The CDR3 consists of 14 residues. The germline gives CDR1 KGHSH, CDR2 LQKENI. V was shortened by 4 bases and J by 0 bases, with 9 bases between the two germline ends. The CDR3 nucleotides are TGTGCCAGCTCACGGCGACAGGACCAAGAGACCCAGTACTTC. Protein product: CASSRRQDQETQYF.

The chain uses TRBV7-2 and TRBJ1-2, with D unresolved. CDR3 size: 14 residues. Germline CDR1 and CDR2: SGHTA and FQGNSA. V lost 1 base to trimming and J lost 4 bases, with 10 bases between them. CDR3 sequence: CASSLGHSPYGYTF. In DNA, the CDR3 is TGTGCCAGCAGCTTAGGGCACAGCCCCTATGGCTACACCTTC.

The chain uses TRBV6-5 and TRBJ2-7; D uncertain. From germline, CDR1 is MNHEY and CDR2 SVGAGI. Trimming took off 8 bases at V and 1 base at J, with 12 bases between the two ends. The CDR3 loop spans 13 amino acids. The CDR3 sequence is CASSLSQSYEQYF. CDR3 bases: TGTGCCAGCTCCCTCAGCCAATCCTACGAGCAGTACTTC.

The CDR3: CASSWNTDTQYF. As DNA, the CDR3 is TGTGCCAGCAGTTGGAACACAGATACGCAGTATTTT. The chain couples TRBV12-3 or TRBV12-4 to TRBJ2-3; D remains unclear. V was pared by 4 bases and J by 2 bases, with 4 bases between. This CDR3 has 12 residues.

The J gene is TRBJ2-2, the V gene TRBV7-6, with 14 bases identical to TRBD2. With 5 bases clipped from V and 7 bases from J, the junction kept 12 bases outside the gene matches. Germline CDR1 and CDR2: SGHVS and FNYEAQ. This CDR3 comprises 18 residues. CDR3 residues: CASSRLGTSGRNGGELFF. In DNA form, the CDR3 reads TGTGCCAGCAGCCGACTAGGGACTAGCGGGAGAAACGGCGGGGAGCTGTTTTTT.

This rearrangement joins TRBV7-9 to TRBJ2-1; 8 positions match TRBD2. CDR3 length equals 16 residues. Germline CDR1 SEHNR, CDR2 FQNEAQ (reference sequence). With V trimmed by 1 base and J by 7 bases, 9 bases remained unmatched. For the CDR3, the DNA is TGTGCCAGCAGCTTAGGGCCTTTAGCGGGATCGAATGAGCAGTTCTTC. The encoded protein is CASSLGPLAGSNEQFF.

The CDR3 here is CASSDTRDLYGYTF. The DNA of the CDR3 is TGTGCCAGCAGTGACACCCGGGATTTATATGGCTACACCTTC. The chain employs TRBV6-1 and TRBJ1-2; D is undetermined. Germline CDR1 reads MNHNS; CDR2 reads SASEGT. The CDR3 runs to 14 residues. V was cut by 3 bases and J by 5 bases, with 13 bases left in between.

V gene TRBV6-5 combines with J gene TRBJ1-2; 11 bases agree with TRBD1. The V segment lost 2 bases and the J segment 2 bases; nucleotides outside the gene matches: 4. The CDR3 runs to 16 residues. Germline lookup yields CDR1 MNHEY and CDR2 SVGAGI. CDR3 bases: TGTGCCAGCAGTTACGTCAGGACAGGGGGCAACTATGGCTACACCTTC. Encoded protein: CASSYVRTGGNYGYTF.

V gene TRBV12-5 combines with J gene TRBJ2-5, with D possibly being TRBD2 (7 bases). The CDR3 extends over 12 amino acids. CDR1 LGHNT and CDR2 FRNRAP come from the germline V gene. The V end lost 6 bases, the J end lost 9 bases, and 14 bases lay between the germline ends. CDR3 nucleotide sequence: TGTGCTAGTGGGGTTCCCGGGGGGCCCCAGTACTTC. Protein: CASGVPGGPQYF.

This chain links TRBV7-2 with TRBJ2-2; the D is unclear. Germline CDR1 is SGHTA and CDR2 is FQGNSA. V was shortened by 0 bases and J by 2 bases, with 7 bases between the two germline ends. The CDR3 contains 15 residues. CDR3 protein: CASSLAAANTGELFF. CDR3 sequence (DNA): TGTGCCAGCAGCTTAGCGGCAGCAAACACCGGGGAGCTGTTTTTT.

This clone appeared a single time. This CDR3 is CASSSGLGNTGELFF. The CDR3 region has the DNA TGCGCCAGCAGCTCGGGACTAGGGAACACCGGGGAGCTGTTTTTT. The chain links TRBV5-1 to TRBJ2-2; 8 bases match TRBD2. Per the germline V gene, CDR1 is SGHRS and CDR2 is YFSETQ. The CDR3 runs to 15 residues. The V segment lost 3 bases and the J segment 1 base; nucleotides outside the gene matches: 2.

The CDR3 DNA reads TGTGCCAGCAGCTTAATTGGAACCGAGCAGTACTTC. It codes for CASSLIGTEQYF. The chain uses TRBV7-9 and TRBJ2-7; D unresolved. From germline, CDR1 is SEHNR and CDR2 FQNEAQ (reference sequence). The CDR3 is made up of 12 amino acids. The V end was cut by 2 bases, the J end by 6 bases, with 8 bases between.